The 13 T cell receptor beta chains below all came from one sample that was sequenced in a study of T cells after yellow fever vaccination. TCRdb passed the 5' RACE reads through MiXCR, listing each CDR3 protein once. The sample lists some 670,000 distinct CDR3 sequences; 9% to 15% were seen once. The starting material was PBMCs, obtained on the day of the yellow fever booster vaccination. These receptors were collected from a man under 40 who received the YFV17D yellow fever vaccine.

This clonotype came up a few times. The gene calls are TRBV20-1 and TRBJ1-1; D remains unclear. CDR1 is DFQATT, CDR2 SNEGSKA, per germline (reference sequence). Between the trimmed V and J ends, which lost 7 bases and 3 bases, there was a span of 0 bases. CDR3 size: 8 residues. This CDR3 reads CSDTEAFF. The CDR3 DNA reads TGCAGTGACACTGAAGCTTTCTTT.

This chain links TRBV5-3 with TRBJ2-1; 10 positions match TRBD2. TRBV5-3 is recorded as an ORF, its role being uncertain. CDR3 length: 20 residues. V shed 3 bases and J 0 bases; nucleotides not matched to a gene: 15. The CDR3 loop reads CARSSGWEREGLLSYNEQFF. The DNA of the CDR3 is TGTGCCAGAAGCTCGGGATGGGAGCGGGAGGGCCTCCTCTCCTACAATGAGCAGTTCTTC.

The chain employs TRBV7-2 and TRBJ1-2; 7 nucleotides line up with TRBD1. The V and J ends lost 4 bases and 3 bases, in that order; junction bases with no gene match: 14. This CDR3 spans 17 amino acids. Germline V CDR1 and CDR2: SGHTA, FQGNSA. As DNA, the CDR3 is TGTGCCAGCAGCTCCCTACAGGGGCTTGGGGGTTACTATGGCTACACCTTC. As protein: CASSSLQGLGGYYGYTF.

This clonotype was detected ten times or more. At one boundary the junction diverges from the germline segment, which might be a read error. This chain connects TRBV12-3 or TRBV12-4 to TRBJ2-3; 8 bases line up with TRBD1. The CDR3 covers 15 residues. CDR3 loop: CATSLGDRNTDTQYF. Here the CDR3 DNA reads TGTGCCACCAGTTTGGGGGACAGGAACACAGATACGCAGTATTTT.

This rearrangement joins TRBV19 to TRBJ2-7; possibly TRBD2 for D (5 bases). CDR1 LNHDA and CDR2 SQIVND come from the germline V gene (reference sequence). This CDR3 is 11 amino acids long. V lost 8 bases to trimming and J lost 4 bases, with 9 bases between them. This chain's CDR3 is CASSDLYEQYF. For the CDR3, the DNA is TGTGCCAGTTCGGACTTATACGAGCAGTACTTC.

The chain employs TRBV24-1 and TRBJ2-1, with 9 nucleotides matching TRBD1. After removal of 7 bases from V and 3 bases from J, the junction contained 9 bases not matched to a gene. In germline, CDR1 is KGHDR, CDR2 SFDVKD. CDR3 length equals 16 residues. CDR3 in amino acids: CATSAAEGQGYNEQFF. The DNA for the CDR3 is TGTGCCACCAGCGCCGCCGAGGGACAGGGCTACAATGAGCAGTTCTTC.

The chain links TRBV4-1 to TRBJ2-1, with TRBD2 matching 12 bases. CDR1 is MGHRA and CDR2 is YSYEKL in the germline V gene. This CDR3 has 14 residues. J lost 10 bases, V lost 4 bases, and 5 bases had no gene match. CDR3: CASSPGTSGYEQFF. In DNA form, the CDR3 reads TGCGCCAGCAGCCCCGGGACTAGCGGGTACGAGCAGTTCTTC.

This clonotype was seen more than once but under ten times. The chain links TRBV28 to TRBJ2-1; TRBD2 is a possible D gene (5 bases). The CDR3 covers 14 residues. Germline V gives CDR1 MDHEN, CDR2 SYDVKM. V was cut by 5 bases and J by 2 bases, with 10 bases left in between. The CDR3 region is CASSKMRAYNEQFF. The CDR3 DNA is TGTGCCAGCAGTAAAATGAGGGCCTACAATGAGCAGTTCTTC.

The chain couples TRBV9 to TRBJ1-4; D gene uncertain. Germline CDR1 reads SGDLS; CDR2 reads YYNGEE. The V end lost 0 bases, the J end lost 3 bases, and 15 bases lay between the germline ends. CDR3 size: 17 residues. The CDR3 region has the DNA TGTGCCAGCAGCGTAGATGGAGGGCTTCTCGCTAATGAAAAACTGTTTTTT. Amino acid sequence: CASSVDGGLLANEKLFF.

Note on this clonotype: A read error may be the cause here, since a much bigger clone is one base away. The chain links TRBV4-1 to TRBJ2-4, with 11 bases aligning to TRBD2. The CDR3 is 15 residues long. CDR1 and CDR2 (germline): MGHRA, YSYEKL. The CDR3 sequence: CASSQVAGGGNIPYF. Here the CDR3 DNA reads TGCGCCAGCAGCCAAGTAGCGGGAGGGGGAAACATTCCGTACTTC.

The chain has TRBV18 and TRBJ2-5; D perhaps matches TRBD1 (6 bases). Germline values: CDR1 KGHSH, CDR2 LQKENI. The CDR3 runs to 15 residues. With 0 bases removed from V and 7 bases from J, the gap between germline ends came to 15 bases. The CDR3 DNA sequence: TGTGCCAGCTCACCACCAATGACAGGCCCAGGGACCCAGTACTTC. Encoded protein: CASSPPMTGPGTQYF.

This clonotype was seen a few times. The rearrangement joins TRBV2 to TRBJ2-2, with 8 bases fitting TRBD2. J lost 4 bases, V lost 4 bases, and 8 bases had no gene match. Per germline, CDR1 SNHLY and CDR2 FYNNEI. There are 16 residues in the CDR3. In nucleotides, the CDR3 is TGTGCCAGCAGTGGCCTTGGGGCGGGAGGCACCGGGGAGCTGTTTTTT. Translated, it gives CASSGLGAGGTGELFF. Filled out from reference TRBV2 and TRBJ2-2, the complete variable domain reads EPEVTQTPSHQVTQMGQEVILRCVPISNHLYFYWYRQILGQKVEFLVSFYNNEISEKSEIFDDQFSVERPDGSNFTLKIRSTKLEDSAMYFCASSGLGAGGTGELFFGEGSRLTVL.

This clonotype appeared a few times. The chain couples TRBV5-4 to TRBJ2-3, with 7 bases lining up with TRBD1. V shed 4 bases and J 5 bases; nucleotides not matched to a gene: 4. Germline V lookup: CDR1 SGHNT, CDR2 YYREEE (reference sequence). The CDR3 loop spans 13 amino acids. CDR3 DNA sequence: TGTGCCAGCAGCCACTCAGGGGGAGATACGCAGTATTTT. Amino acid sequence: CASSHSGGDTQYF.